The present T cell receptor beta chain was sequenced within a study of blood T cell repertoires in COVID-19 (dated by TCRdb to about 2020). General notes on the study: Samples covering the acute and convalescent phases of COVID-19 were provided by collaborators in the United States, Italy and Spain. Where available, HLA class I and class II types were obtained from metadata supplied by the sample provider rather than from assay-based typing. Nearly every sample came with metadata listing a de-identified subject ID, COVID-19 status, age in years and sex. The dataset comprised deeply sampled blood TCRbeta repertoires from subjects exposed to, actively infected with, or recovered from COVID-19. The prospective study material was composed of cDNA or gDNA derived from T cells, B-cell-depleted T cells, or PBMCs. The repertoires were released in a freely available public database intended as a resource for research on the immune response to SARS-CoV-2. Samples were obtained from the ongoing ImmuneRACE study (first 160 participants) and from 1,000 to 1,500 subjects provided by 6 global collaborators.

TCRbeta CDR3 regions were amplified from genomic DNA using the immunoSEQ Assay, a bias-controlled multiplex PCR. On the authors' methods: The number of nucleated cells in each sample was estimated by amplification of reference gene primers within the assay. Sequence reads were collapsed and filtered to measure the absolute abundance of every unique TCRbeta CDR3 rearrangement. For each sample, productive Simpson clonality was calculated as the square root of Simpson's diversity index across productive rearrangements. Entries here come from immuneACCESS through TCRdb and include only in-frame sequences with V and J called. Some clones fail to appear in such tables; in the studies checked, an unresolved V gene covers under half of the shortfall, and the cause of the remainder is unknown. The DNA was the basis for D and trimming; V, J and clone size are from that table. This sample is represented by approximately 200,000 clones; roughly nine tenths of them were singletons. The biggest ten clones account for 1.1% of the sample.

Comments on this clone: The antigen this receptor binds is unknown. No much larger clone exists at a distance of one base, and base qualities are not known.

Each collaborating institution followed its own protocols to collect whole blood in K2EDTA tubes. For TCRbeta analysis, collaborator samples were shipped as frozen whole blood, as isolated PBMCs, or as DNA extracted from either sample type. V was cut back by 5 bases and J by 2 bases, leaving a gap of 19 bases between them. The CDR3 covers 16 residues, taking in both the cysteine and the phenylalanine. CDR3 DNA only is kept here, 48 bases in frame from base 1. The germline V gene (reference sequence) supplies CDR1 MNHEY and CDR2 SMNVEV. Study-wide findings and limitations: The quantity of clinical and demographic metadata differed by source and by participant and was supplied without curation.

The chain links TRBV27 with TRBJ2-7, and TRBD1 may be the D gene, going by 6 matching bases. This TCR came from a man in his thirties or forties with acute or convalescent COVID-19. The sequenced sample was peripheral blood. The CDR3 corresponds to CASSPDSNRVAYEQYF. The base sequence is TGTGCCAGCAGTCCCGACTCAAACAGGGTTGCCTACGAGCAGTACTTC.